These T cell receptor beta chains were read from a single sample in a study of cytomegalovirus exposure and HLA in healthy donors. The data were produced by immunoSEQ multiplex PCR, yet TCRdb's version contains in-frame clones alone and is incomplete. The sample has some 130,000 clones, roughly 85% seen once; the top ten hold 6.5%. What was sequenced was PBMCs. The receptors originated from a man aged 35 to 55 in good health and CMV-seropositive. Each CDR3 is given with its conserved first and last residue. The D gene is left open where the match is weak. Only part of the rows carry a size: once, few, many, or a class if the clone is expanded.

clone size | J gene | V gene | D gene | CDR3 DNA | CDR3 protein
- | TRBJ1-5 | TRBV19 | - | TGTGCCAGTAGTACAGTGAGCAATCAGCCCCAGCATTTT | CASSTVSNQPQHF
- | TRBJ1-6 | TRBV18 | - | TGTGCCAGCTCAGTACTTGCGGGTCAGGTGGGTCCCCCCGCCGGTTCACCCCTCCACTTT | CASSVLAGQVGPPAGSPLHF
- | TRBJ2-1 | TRBV11-2 | TRBD2 | TGTGCCAGCAGCTTTGGTAGCGGGTCCTACAATGAGCAGTTCTTC | CASSFGSGSYNEQFF
- | TRBJ1-1 | TRBV6-1 | TRBD1 | TGTGCCAGCAGTGAAAGACAGGGTTTCGCTGAAGCTTTCTTT | CASSERQGFAEAFF
- | TRBJ2-7 | TRBV10-1 | - | TGCGCCAGCAGTGAGTTCAGGGGTTGGGAGCAGTACTTC | CASSEFRGWEQYF
- | TRBJ1-3 | TRBV1 | - | TGCACCAGCAGCCAAGGGCCTCTGTTCTCTGGAAACACCATATATTTT | CTSSQGPLFSGNTIYF
- | TRBJ2-7 | TRBV5-5 | - | TGTGCCAGCAGACCGGACTACCTACGATCCGAGCAGTACTTC | CASRPDYLRSEQYF
- | TRBJ2-1 | TRBV27 | TRBD2 | TGTGCCAGCTGCCCGGGACTAGCGGTATACAATGAGCAGTTCTTC | CASCPGLAVYNEQFF
once | TRBJ2-7 | TRBV6-6 | - | TGTGCCAGTTTATACCCGGGGAGCTCCTACGAGCAGTACTTC | CASLYPGSSYEQYF
- | TRBJ1-6 | TRBV28 | TRBD1 | TGTGCCAGCAGGGGACAGGGAGAGTCACCCCTCCACTTT | CASRGQGESPLHF
- | TRBJ1-5 | TRBV4-1 | TRBD1 | TGCGCCAGCAGCCGAAGACAGGGGGCAATAGGGGGGAATCAGCCCCAGCATTTT | CASSRRQGAIGGNQPQHF
- | TRBJ1-1 | TRBV7-2 | - | TGTGCCAGCAGCTTAGCAGGGGGAGCTGAAGCTTTCTTT | CASSLAGGAEAFF
- | TRBJ1-2 | TRBV28 | TRBD1 | TGTGCCAGCAGGGGAACAGGGGGCGGCTATGGCTACACCTTC | CASRGTGGGYGYTF
- | TRBJ2-2 | TRBV6-5 | - | TGTGCCAGCACCTTCCGGAGGCCCACCGGGGAGCTGTTTTTT | CASTFRRPTGELFF
- | TRBJ1-2 | TRBV29-1 | TRBD1 | TGCAGCGTCGGGACAGGGGGCGCGGGAACTAGCTATGGCTACACCTTC | CSVGTGGAGTSYGYTF
- | TRBJ1-1 | TRBV4-2 | - | TGTGCCAGCAGCCAAGCGCGGGGGAGCACTGAAGCTTTCTTT | CASSQARGSTEAFF
- | TRBJ1-1 | TRBV13 | - | TGTGCCAGCAGCTTCGGAGGCACTGAAGCTTTCTTT | CASSFGGTEAFF
- | TRBJ2-5 | TRBV18 | - | TGTGCCAGCTCACCGCAGGAGACCCAGTACTTC | CASSPQETQYF
- | TRBJ1-2 | TRBV9 | - | TGTGCCAGCAGCGTAACGACAGGAAATTATGGCTACACCTTC | CASSVTTGNYGYTF
few | TRBJ2-3 | TRBV6-1 | TRBD2 | TGTGCCAGCAGTGGGGAACTAGCGGGATTAACAGATACGCAGTATTTT | CASSGELAGLTDTQYF
- | TRBJ2-5 | TRBV9 | - | TGTGCCAGCAGCGTAGCTACCCAGGGACAAGAGACCCAGTACTTC | CASSVATQGQETQYF
- | TRBJ1-6 | TRBV4-1 | - | TGCGCCAGCAGCCCGGACGGGGTGCGGCCACCCCTCCACTTT | CASSPDGVRPPLHF
- | TRBJ1-2 | TRBV6-1 | - | TGTGCCAGCAGTGGGAGGGGGGCGGGAGGCTATGGCTACACCTTC | CASSGRGAGGYGYTF
- | TRBJ1-4 | TRBV6-5 | - | TGTGCCAGCAGCCCCCTCGGGGAAGGTGTAAAACTGTTTTTT | CASSPLGEGVKLFF
- | TRBJ2-5 | TRBV29-1 | - | TGCTTGGGGGCAGGTGGAGAGACCCAGTACTTC | CLGAGGETQYF
- | TRBJ1-1 | TRBV19 | - | TGTGCCAGTAGTACGACAATCGGGAACACTGAAGCTTTCTTT | CASSTTIGNTEAFF
- | TRBJ1-1 | TRBV9 | - | TGTGCCAGCAGCCCATCTGGGGGGGAGTACACTGAAGCTTTCTTT | CASSPSGGEYTEAFF
- | TRBJ1-2 | TRBV5-4 | - | TGTGCCAGCAGCACCGACGTATCCAGGGGCTCGATCCATGGCTACACCTTC | CASSTDVSRGSIHGYTF
- | TRBJ2-1 | TRBV2 | - | TGTGCCAGCAGCCTCTACAATGAGCAGTTCTTC | CASSLYNEQFF
- | TRBJ2-1 | TRBV7-9 | TRBD2 | TGTGCCAGCAGCTCCCTGTTTGCGGGAGGGCTCGATGAGCAGTTCTTC | CASSSLFAGGLDEQFF
- | TRBJ1-5 | TRBV7-9 | TRBD1 | TGTGCCAGCAGCCCCGGACAGGGAGGTCAGCCCCAGCATTTT | CASSPGQGGQPQHF
- | TRBJ1-2 | TRBV5-1 | - | TGCGCCAGCAGCCTGGGACAAGGCGTCTCCTACACCTTC | CASSLGQGVSYTF